The T cell receptor beta chain described here comes from a study of T-cell reconstitution after alpha-beta-depleted transplantation in children. This clonotype came up a few times. Library preparation (for TCRbeta) was performed with unique molecular identifiers. TCRdb recomputed calls from the PCR reads with MiXCR, one row per CDR3 protein. In the table there are 350,000 to 450,000 distinct CDR3 sequences, roughly 22% of which are singletons. Germline V gene data show CDR1 as DFQATT and CDR2 as SNEGSKA (reference sequence). This CDR3 region has 13 residues. V was clipped by 0 bases and J by 3 bases, with 9 bases between them.

This TCR was recovered from a human donor who donated a stem cell graft to a child with acute myeloid leukemia. The source was PBMCs from the stem cell graft donor, collected from the stem cell graft. The chain couples TRBV20-1 to TRBJ2-7; no firm D call. CDR3 residues: CSARETWDYEQYF. The CDR3 nucleotides are TGCAGTGCTAGAGAGACGTGGGACTACGAGCAGTACTTC.